This T cell receptor (beta chain) derives from a study of cytomegalovirus exposure and HLA in healthy donors. The PCR contained 60 Vbeta and 13 Jbeta primers. Data came from immunoSEQ multiplex PCR; TCRdb stores just in-frame clones and leaves some out. The profile shows about 110,000 clones, 75% to 85% of them singletons. V lost 2 bases and J 4 bases, leaving 8 bases between the germline ends. Germline-derived CDR1 and CDR2 are MDHEN and SYDVKM. The CDR3 totals 13 residues. The sequenced sample consisted of PBMCs. The sequence was collected from a man in his forties or fifties in good health and CMV-seronegative. The chain employs TRBV28 and TRBJ1-2, with D hard to call. In DNA form, the CDR3 reads TGTGCCAGCAGTTTAAGACTGATCTATGGCTACACCTTC. This codes for CASSLRLIYGYTF.